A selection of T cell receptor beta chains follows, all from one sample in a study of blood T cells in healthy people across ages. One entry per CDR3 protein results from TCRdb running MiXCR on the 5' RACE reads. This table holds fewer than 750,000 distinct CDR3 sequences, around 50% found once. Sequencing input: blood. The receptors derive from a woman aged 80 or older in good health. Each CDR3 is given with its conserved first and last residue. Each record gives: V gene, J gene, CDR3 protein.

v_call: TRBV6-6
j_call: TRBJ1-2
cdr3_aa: CASSYSMSPGAIYGYTF

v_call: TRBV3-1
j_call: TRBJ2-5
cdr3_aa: CASSRDQETQYF

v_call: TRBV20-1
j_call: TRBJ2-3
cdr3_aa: CSAFWATSGTETQYF

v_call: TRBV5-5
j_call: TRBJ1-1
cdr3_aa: CASSKPGPTEAFF

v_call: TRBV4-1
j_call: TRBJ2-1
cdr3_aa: CASSQERGGWGGEQFF

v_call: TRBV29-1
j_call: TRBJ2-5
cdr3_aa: CSVQGGETQYF

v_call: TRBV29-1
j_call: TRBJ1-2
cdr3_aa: CSVGAVYGYTF

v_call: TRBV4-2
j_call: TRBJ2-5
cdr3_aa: CVSSQGAGAIETQYF

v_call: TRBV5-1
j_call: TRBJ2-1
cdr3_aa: CASSLYGGDYNQQFF

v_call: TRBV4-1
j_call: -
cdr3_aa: CASSQIQDFNEQYF

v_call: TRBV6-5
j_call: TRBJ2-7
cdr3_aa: CASSYSEPYEQYF